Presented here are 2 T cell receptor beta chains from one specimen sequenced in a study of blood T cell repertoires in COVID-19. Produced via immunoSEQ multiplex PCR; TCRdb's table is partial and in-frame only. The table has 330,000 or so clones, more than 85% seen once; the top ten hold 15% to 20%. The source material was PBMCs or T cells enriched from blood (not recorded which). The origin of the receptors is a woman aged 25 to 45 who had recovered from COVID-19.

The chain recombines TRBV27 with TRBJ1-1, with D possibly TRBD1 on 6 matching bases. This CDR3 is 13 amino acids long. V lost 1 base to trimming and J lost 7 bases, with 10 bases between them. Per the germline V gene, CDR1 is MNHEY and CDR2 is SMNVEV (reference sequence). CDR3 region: CASSLWDKSEAFF. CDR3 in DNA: TGTGCCAGCAGTTTATGGGACAAAAGTGAAGCTTTCTTT.

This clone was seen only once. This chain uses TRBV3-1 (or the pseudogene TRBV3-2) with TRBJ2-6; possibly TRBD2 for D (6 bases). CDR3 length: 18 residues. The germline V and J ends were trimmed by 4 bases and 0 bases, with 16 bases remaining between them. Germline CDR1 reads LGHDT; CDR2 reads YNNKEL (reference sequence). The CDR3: CASSPSAWGGSGANVLTF. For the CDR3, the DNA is TGTGCCAGCAGCCCTTCCGCTTGGGGAGGCTCTGGGGCCAACGTCCTGACTTTC.